Reported below is one TCR beta chain. No antigen is known for it. No base quality values were provided; no much bigger clone lies one nucleotide off. Taken from cysteine to phenylalanine, the CDR3 has 14 residues. The DNA shown is the 42-base CDR3, in frame from base 1. CDR1 and CDR2 were assigned from the germline V gene as SGHTA and FQGTGA. V and J are trimmed by 4 bases and 1 base, and the gene matches miss 2 bases of the junction. The CDR3 regions of human TCRbeta chains were analyzed by immunosequencing. The study's own analysis went as follows. TCRs in the repertoires were matched against a reference library of SARS-CoV-2-specific TCRs that had been generated with the MIRA antigen-specificity platform. Breadth was defined as the fraction of unique TCRs that were SARS-CoV-2-associated, and depth was defined as the fraction of total T cells that were SARS-CoV-2-associated. Using the MIRA data, every spike-specific TCR was mapped to the spike region that the TCR reacted to and assigned to either a CD4 or a CD8 class. Log10-transformed breadth and depth values were compared by one-way ANOVA with Sidak's multiple comparisons tests. As stored in TCRdb, this immuneACCESS dataset retains in-frame rearrangements with V and J assigned. A fraction of the clones does not appear; measured against another copy, unresolved V genes explain less than half of the discrepancy, and the remainder lacks a known reason. V and J calls and clone size are given by that table; D and trimming were obtained from the DNA. The sample data list 150,000 or so clones, and approximately 91% of these were observed just once. The ten largest clones capture about 4% of the sample.

Reading the label with the study, this specimen's time point is: about 28 days (+/-7) after the second vaccine dose. AZD1222 recipients with second doses at about 4 weeks or about 12 weeks were pooled, because spike-specific TCR depth and breadth did not differ between schedules. Vaccinee samples came from UK trials COV001 and COV002, including a single-blind randomized controlled phase 2/3 trial of AZD1222 (ChAdOx1 nCoV-19) in healthy adults. Trial participant PBMC samples were collected at day 0 and day 28 after the second dose for TCRbeta chain sequencing. This record belongs to a study of T cell responses to AZD1222 COVID-19 vaccine (dated by TCRdb to 2020 to 2022). Regarding the study in general: A total of around 240 trial participants underwent TCR sequencing, of whom more than 200 had received two doses of AZD1222 and roughly 26 had received two doses of the MenACWY control vaccine. Enrollment into the trials was organized by age into subgroups of 18-55, 56-69 and 70-plus years, and those subgroups contained about 160, 30 and 59 TCR-sequenced participants, respectively. Broad study findings and their caveats: In the small 56-69-year group, the increase in depth fell short of significance, most likely because of low power. Because no day 14 peak-response samples were available, repertoires were characterized only after the peak T cell response. Conclusions about previously exposed vaccinees were limited because only six AZD1222 recipients were SARS-CoV-2 seropositive at baseline. Spike-specific TCR breadth and depth rose significantly after two AZD1222 doses compared with day 0 and with MenACWY recipients. CD4 TCRs associated with the vaccine covered the entire spike protein, and the dominant responses were in regions 160-218 and 743-854. Most participants were white British and females outnumbered males, and the authors suggested that clonal diversity may have been underestimated. Reportedly, close to half of the unique spike-specific TCRs recognized epitopes lying outside the regions that are mutated in the B.1.351 and B.1.1.7 variants.

This clonotype originated in an adult who received the AZD1222 COVID-19 vaccine. Here the chain combines TRBV7-3 and TRBJ1-1, with 8 central nucleotides matching TRBD1. The sample was peripheral blood, taken 28 days after the second AZD1222 dose. The DNA is as follows: TGTGCCAGCAGCTCCGGGACAGGGAACACTGAAGCTTTCTTT. It encodes CASSSGTGNTEAFF.